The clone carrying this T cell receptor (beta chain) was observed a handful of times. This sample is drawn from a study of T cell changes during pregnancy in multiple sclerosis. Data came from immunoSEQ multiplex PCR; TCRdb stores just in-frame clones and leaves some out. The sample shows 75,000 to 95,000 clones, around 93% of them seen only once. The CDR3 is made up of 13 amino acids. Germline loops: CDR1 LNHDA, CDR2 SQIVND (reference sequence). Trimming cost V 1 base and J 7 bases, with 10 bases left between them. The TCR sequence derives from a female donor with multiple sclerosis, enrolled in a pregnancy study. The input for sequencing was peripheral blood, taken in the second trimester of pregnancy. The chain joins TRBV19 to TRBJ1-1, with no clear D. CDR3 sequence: CASSIGPQIEAFF. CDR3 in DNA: TGTGCCAGTAGTATAGGTCCCCAGATTGAAGCTTTCTTT.